These T cell receptor beta chains were read from a single sample in a study of T cells after somatic rescue of genetic block. Data came from immunoSEQ multiplex PCR; TCRdb stores just in-frame clones and leaves some out. The profile covers 7,500 or so clones, with around 80% appearing a single time and about a quarter taken by the ten largest. Sequenced: peripheral blood mononuclear cells (PBMCs). All receptors come from a boy aged 10-17 years. CDR3s include the opening cysteine and the closing phenylalanine or tryptophan. D genes are given only for firm matches. Clone size is shown for a subset of rows, as once, few, many or a class of expanded clone.

D,size,J,V,DNA,CDR3
NA,NA,TRBJ1-1,TRBV4-1,TGCGCCAGCAGCCAAGGTCAGGGAGGAACTGAAGCTTTCTTT,CASSQGQGGTEAFF
TRBD1,NA,TRBJ2-1,TRBV11-2,TGTGCCAGCAGCCTCCTCGGTGGACAGGGGGCTAATGAGCAGTTCTTC,CASSLLGGQGANEQFF
NA,few,TRBJ2-7,TRBV6-4,TGTGCCAGAGTCCGGCAGGGGTACTACGAGCAGTACTTC,CARVRQGYYEQYF
TRBD2,NA,TRBJ2-7,TRBV4-1,TGCGCCAGCAGCCGGCCGGGACTAGGTTTCGAGCAGTACTTC,CASSRPGLGFEQYF
TRBD1,NA,TRBJ2-2,TRBV11-2,TGTGCCAGCAGCTTAGATCCTAACAGGGGGCGCGGCGGGGAGCTGTTTTTT,CASSLDPNRGRGGELFF
TRBD1,NA,TRBJ2-1,TRBV6-4,TGTGCCAGGACGGTAGGGACAGGGGGCACCCACAATGAGCAGTTCTTC,CARTVGTGGTHNEQFF
TRBD1,once,TRBJ1-2,TRBV7-2,TGTGCCAGCAGCTACTCCGGGACAGGGTATTCCCCTAACTATGGCTACACCTTC,CASSYSGTGYSPNYGYTF
NA,NA,TRBJ1-2,TRBV21-1,TGTGCCAGCAAAAACCCAGTGGTCAGAGAGGAGTATGGCTACACCTTC,CASKNPVVREEYGYTF
NA,NA,TRBJ2-5,TRBV12-2,TGTGCAAGTCGCTTACCTGGCGCCAGTCAAGAGACCCAGTACTTC,CASRLPGASQETQYF
TRBD2,NA,TRBJ2-7,TRBV28,TGTGCCAGCAGCACTAGCGGGAGGTACGAGCAGTACTTC,CASSTSGRYEQYF
NA,few,TRBJ1-1,TRBV2,TGTGCCAGCAGCGGAGCAGTGAACACTGAAGCTTTCTTT,CASSGAVNTEAFF
NA,NA,TRBJ2-7,TRBV7-2,TGTGCCAGCAGCCCCCCCGGGCCCACGAATTACGAGTACGAGCAGTACTTC,CASSPPGPTNYEYEQYF
TRBD2,NA,TRBJ2-3,TRBV7-3,TGTGCCAGCAGCTTATCTAGCGGGAACACAGATACGCAGTATTTT,CASSLSSGNTDTQYF
NA,NA,TRBJ2-2,TRBV28,TGTGCCAGCATACACAGCGCGAACACCGGGGAGCTGTTTTTT,CASIHSANTGELFF
NA,NA,TRBJ2-5,TRBV6-1,TGTGCCAGCAGTATACATGCCCTGGCCTGGGAGACCCAGTACTTC,CASSIHALAWETQYF
NA,NA,TRBJ1-6,TRBV6-1,TGTGCCAGCAGTGAATTTGCCGGGAATTCACCCCTCCACTTT,CASSEFAGNSPLHF
NA,NA,TRBJ2-5,TRBV7-9,TGTGCCAGCAGCCCGGGGAGCGGACCGGGGACCCAGTACTTC,CASSPGSGPGTQYF
TRBD2,NA,TRBJ2-3,TRBV7-2,TGTGCCAGCAGCCCGGGAGGGGGCACAGATACGCAGTATTTT,CASSPGGGTDTQYF
TRBD2,NA,TRBJ2-3,TRBV2,TGTGCCAGCCGGAGGCGAGCGGGACCGAGGAGGGGTACGCAGTATTTT,CASRRRAGPRRGTQYF
NA,NA,TRBJ2-6,TRBV21-1,TGTGCCAGCAGAACCTGTCCTACAACAAAGTCGGGCAACGTCCTGACTTTC,CASRTCPTTKSGNVLTF
NA,NA,TRBJ1-1,TRBV2,TGTGCCAGCAAAGGACAGTACACTGAAGCTTTCTTT,CASKGQYTEAFF
NA,NA,TRBJ1-2,TRBV5-6,TGTGCCAGCAGCCCTACAGGCTATGGCTACACCTTC,CASSPTGYGYTF
NA,NA,TRBJ2-5,TRBV7-2,TGTGCCAGCAGCTTCTTGGGGACCCAAGAGACCCAGTACTTC,CASSFLGTQETQYF
TRBD1,NA,TRBJ2-7,TRBV13,TGTGCCAGCAGCTTAGTCCGAGGGCGGGGACAGGGGGCTCGCGAGCAGTACTTC,CASSLVRGRGQGAREQYF
NA,NA,TRBJ2-6,TRBV15,TGTGCCACCAGCAGACAGAAAGTGTCTGGGGCCAACGTCCTGACTTTC,CATSRQKVSGANVLTF
TRBD1,NA,TRBJ2-7,TRBV6-1,TGTGCCAGCAGTGTAACCGGGACAGGGGGCCACGAGCAGTACTTC,CASSVTGTGGHEQYF
NA,once,TRBJ1-1,TRBV7-9,TGTGCCAGCAGCCCTCAAACAGAAGGGAGAGCTTTCTTT,CASSPQTEGRAFF
NA,NA,TRBJ2-1,TRBV7-2,TGTGCCAGCAGCCTGGTGGGTGAGCAGTTCTTC,CASSLVGEQFF
TRBD1,NA,TRBJ2-3,TRBV29-1,TGCAGCGTTGGGACAGGGAGCACAGATACGCAGTATTTT,CSVGTGSTDTQYF
TRBD2,NA,TRBJ2-1,TRBV7-9,TGTGCCAGCAGCTTAGTCGTAGCGGGAGACGACAATGAGCAGTTCTTC,CASSLVVAGDDNEQFF
NA,NA,TRBJ1-5,TRBV15,TGTGCCACCAGCAGATATAATCAGCCCCAGCATTTT,CATSRYNQPQHF
TRBD1,NA,TRBJ1-2,TRBV27,TGTGCCAGCACCCGGGACAGCTCCTATGGCTACACCTTC,CASTRDSSYGYTF